Sequencing of this T cell receptor (beta chain) was carried out in a study of CD8 T cells in Susac syndrome. This clonotype was seen just once. Deletions cut 0 bases from V and 4 bases from J, with 6 bases between. The CDR3 runs 13 residues. Germline lookup yields CDR1 MNHEY and CDR2 SVGAGI. Both CD4+ and CD8+ T cells were negatively isolated, and TEMRA cells underwent FACS enrichment. Reverse transcription used 0.5 to 1 ug RNA and random hexamers. The authors amplified TCR beta CDR3 across 54 Vbeta and 13 Jbeta using immunoSEQ multiplex PCR. TCRdb itself ran the immunoSEQ multiplex PCR reads through MiXCR, one entry per CDR3 protein. In the table there are roughly 130,000 distinct CDR3 sequences, around 96% of which are singletons.

Sequenced sample: CD4+ T cells from PBMCs. J is TRBJ2-5 and V is TRBV6-5; no reliable D call. The TCR comes from a human donor in good health. CDR3 DNA sequence: TGTGCCAGCAGTTACTCGATGGGAGAGACCCAGTACTTC. Protein product: CASSYSMGETQYF.